One and the same sample provided the 22 T cell receptor beta chains below, sequenced in a study of cytomegalovirus exposure and HLA in healthy donors. The PCR ran on 60 Vbeta and 13 Jbeta primers. The assay was immunoSEQ multiplex PCR, and TCRdb's table has in-frame clones only and misses some. The sample records about 160,000 clones, approximately 84% being singletons. The specimen sequenced was PBMCs. The receptors come from a woman in her 50s in good health and CMV-seropositive.

This chain links TRBV29-1 with TRBJ2-2; 9 nucleotides align to TRBD2. The ends lost 3 bases at V and 8 bases at J; junction bases unmatched: 4. The CDR3 extends over 13 amino acids. Germline values: CDR1 SQVTM, CDR2 ANQGSEA. CDR3 DNA sequence: TGCAGCGTTGATAGCGGGAGTGGAGGGGAGCTGTTTTTT. Protein sequence: CSVDSGSGGELFF.

J is TRBJ2-6 and V is TRBV7-2; no clear D gene. The CDR3 has 14 amino acids. V was shortened by 2 bases and J by 4 bases, with 6 bases between the two germline ends. In germline, CDR1 is SGHTA, CDR2 FQGNSA. CDR3 sequence (DNA): TGTGCCAGCAGCTTAACTTCCGGGGCCAACGTCCTGACTTTC. Its translation: CASSLTSGANVLTF.

The V call is TRBV28, the J call TRBJ2-1; D remains unclear. Germline assignment: CDR1 MDHEN and CDR2 SYDVKM. The CDR3 has 11 residues. The V gene lost 0 bases and the J gene lost 10 bases, with 4 bases spanning the gap. CDR3 bases: TGTGCCAGCAGTTTATGGGGCGAGCAGTTCTTC. Translated, it gives CASSLWGEQFF.

The chain couples TRBV10-3 to TRBJ2-1; the match to TRBD1 covers 7 bases. V gave up 0 bases and J gave up 3 bases; unmatched junction bases: 11. CDR1 is ENHRY, CDR2 SYGVKD, per germline. The CDR3 spans 18 residues. The chain's CDR3 is CAISESPGGADLYNEQFF. The CDR3 nucleotides are TGTGCCATCAGTGAGTCACCAGGGGGAGCGGACCTCTACAATGAGCAGTTCTTC.

The chain employs TRBV5-4 and TRBJ2-1; D is possibly TRBD1 (6 bases). The ends were cut back, 0 bases at V and 13 bases at J, with 14 bases in the middle. The germline gives CDR1 SGHNT, CDR2 YYREEE (reference sequence). This CDR3 is 13 amino acids long. The CDR3 coding sequence is TGTGCCAGCAGCTTGGTAGCCTACAGGGAACAGTTCTTC. Translated, it gives CASSLVAYREQFF.

Comment on this clone: The germline gene is not matched at one end of the junction; a read error may be the cause. V is TRBV7-9 and J is TRBJ1-1; 7 nucleotides line up with TRBD1. This CDR3 comprises 16 residues. CDR1 SEHNR and CDR2 FQNEAQ come from the germline V gene (reference sequence). Written as DNA, the CDR3 is TGTTCCAGCAGCGCCTGGACAGGAGGTCCGAACACTGAAGCTTTCTTT. Translation gives CSSSAWTGGPNTEAFF. The full variable domain, completed using reference TRBV7-9 and TRBJ1-1, is DTGVSQNPRHKITKRGQNVTFRCDPISEHNRLYWYRQTLGQGPEFLTYFQNEAQLEKSRLLSDRFSAERPKGSFSTLEIQRTEQGDSAMYLCSSSAWTGGPNTEAFFGQGTRLTVV.

J is TRBJ2-7 and V is TRBV25-1; 8 bases are a match to TRBD2. This CDR3 has 15 residues. J was trimmed by 6 bases and V by 2 bases; bases with no gene match: 9. From germline, CDR1 is MGHDK and CDR2 SYGVNS. CDR3: CASSELQAGVVEQYF. As DNA, the CDR3 is TGTGCCAGCAGTGAACTCCAAGCGGGAGTAGTCGAGCAGTACTTC.

This clone has a handful of counts. This chain uses TRBV5-1 with TRBJ1-5; 9 bases fit TRBD1. The CDR3 runs to 15 residues. V shed 0 bases, J shed 4 bases, and the junction held 2 bases outside the gene matches. Germline V gives CDR1 SGHRS, CDR2 YFSETQ. The CDR3 DNA reads as TGCGCCAGCAGCTTGGAGGGACAGGGAAATCAGCCCCAGCATTTT. It specifies CASSLEGQGNQPQHF.

Turning to this clone: Within the sample, other DNA sequences also encode this same CDR3. The CDR3 nucleotides read TGCAGCGTAGGCGGGAGTTCCTACGAGCAGTACTTC. Its translation is CSVGGSSYEQYF. The chain joins TRBV29-1 to TRBJ2-7, with 7 bases matching TRBD2. Germline V gives CDR1 SQVTM, CDR2 ANQGSEA. CDR3 length: 12 amino acids. V lost 6 bases to trimming and J lost 1 base; unmatched junction nucleotides: 3.

As regards this clone: The same CDR3 also results from other DNA sequences found in this sample. The chain couples TRBV2 to TRBJ1-2; possible D gene TRBD1, 6 bases. CDR1 is SNHLY, CDR2 FYNNEI, per germline. With 3 bases removed from V and 5 bases from J, the gap between germline ends came to 10 bases. This CDR3 spans 13 amino acids. Here the CDR3 DNA reads TGTGCCAGCAGTGACAGGGGAGATTATGGCTACACCTTC. Amino acids: CASSDRGDYGYTF. Looking up the rest from reference TRBV2 and TRBJ1-2 gives the full variable domain: EPEVTQTPSHQVTQMGQEVILRCVPISNHLYFYWYRQILGQKVEFLVSFYNNEISEKSEIFDDQFSVERPDGSNFTLKIRSTKLEDSAMYFCASSDRGDYGYTFGSGTRLTVV.

This chain connects TRBV5-1 to TRBJ2-2; 7 bases align to TRBD1. Trimming cost V 2 bases and J 4 bases; bases outside gene matches: 8. The CDR3 contains 16 residues. Germline CDR1 SGHRS, CDR2 YFSETQ. The CDR3 here is CASSFGRGPGTGELFF. The CDR3 nucleotides read TGCGCCAGCAGCTTTGGTAGGGGGCCGGGCACCGGGGAGCTGTTTTTT.

V gene TRBV4-3 combines with J gene TRBJ1-2; 7 positions agree with TRBD1. The germline gives CDR1 LGHNA, CDR2 YSLEER. The CDR3 length is 16 residues. V gave up 0 bases and J gave up 2 bases; unmatched junction bases: 6. The CDR3 nucleotides are TGCGCCAGCAGCCAAGATGGGACAGAGATAAACTATGGCTACACCTTC. Translated, it gives CASSQDGTEINYGYTF.

This chain links TRBV29-1 with TRBJ2-3; 7 bases align to TRBD1. CDR3 length: 14 residues. Germline CDR1 is SQVTM and CDR2 is ANQGSEA. Trimming removed 7 bases from V and 1 base from J; junction bases left unmatched: 8. The CDR3 is CSAKSQGGTDTQYF. The CDR3 DNA is TGCAGCGCCAAGTCCCAGGGGGGCACAGATACGCAGTATTTT.

The chain has TRBV7-9 and TRBJ2-2, with 12 bases identical to TRBD2. Trimming removed 5 bases from V and 6 bases from J; junction bases left unmatched: 7. This CDR3 has 16 amino acids. Germline CDR1 reads SEHNR; CDR2 reads FQNEAQ (reference sequence). CDR3 residues: CASSRRLAGVPGELFF. CDR3 in DNA: TGTGCCAGCAGCCGGAGACTAGCGGGAGTCCCCGGGGAGCTGTTTTTT.

This sequence joins TRBV7-2 and TRBJ2-3; 8 bases line up with TRBD2. Germline values: CDR1 SGHTA, CDR2 FQGNSA. V lost 3 bases, J lost 0 bases, and 5 bases stayed unmatched. The CDR3 spans 16 residues. In DNA, the CDR3 is TGTGCCAGCAGCTTGATGGCGGGGGGTAGCACAGATACGCAGTATTTT. Translated: CASSLMAGGSTDTQYF.

The rearrangement links TRBV2 to TRBJ2-4; the D gene is possibly TRBD2 (6 bases). The V and J ends lost 0 bases and 7 bases respectively, with 13 bases between them. Germline CDR1 is SNHLY and CDR2 is FYNNEI. The CDR3 consists of 15 residues. The CDR3 bases are TGTGCCAGCAGTGAAGCGCATAGCGGAAGCAACATTCAGTACTTC. Protein sequence: CASSEAHSGSNIQYF.

This chain uses TRBV30 with TRBJ2-1, with D tentatively TRBD2 (5 bases). Germline CDR1 reads GTSNPN; CDR2 reads SVGIG (reference sequence). The CDR3 runs 11 residues. With 1 base removed from V and 12 bases from J, the gap between germline ends came to 10 bases. This CDR3 is CAWSGGPGQFF. CDR3 DNA: TGTGCCTGGAGTGGCGGGCCCGGGCAGTTCTTC.

The chain links TRBV2 to TRBJ2-3; 8 bases are shared with TRBD1. The germline V gene has CDR1 SNHLY and CDR2 FYNNEI. The CDR3 contains 14 residues. V was clipped by 4 bases and J by 1 base; unmatched bases: 1. CDR3 sequence (DNA): TGTGCCAGCAGTGGACAGGGGCGCACAGATACGCAGTATTTT. It encodes CASSGQGRTDTQYF.

To note about this clone: Within the sample, other DNA sequences also encode this same CDR3. The chain employs TRBV27 and TRBJ2-7; 7 bases line up with TRBD2. The J segment lost 2 bases and the V segment lost 0 bases, leaving 4 bases of the junction unmatched. The germline CDR1 and CDR2 sequences are MNHEY and SMNVEV (reference sequence). The CDR3 loop spans 15 amino acids. The CDR3 loop reads CASSLSGLAAYEQYF. The CDR3 DNA sequence: TGTGCCAGCAGTTTATCCGGGCTAGCGGCCTACGAGCAGTACTTC.

This sequence joins TRBV7-2 and TRBJ1-5; D unclear. Trimming shortened V by 2 bases and J by 6 bases, and 8 bases separated the two germline ends. CDR1 and CDR2 (germline): SGHTA, FQGNSA. There are 13 residues in the CDR3. CDR3 sequence: CASSLNGGQPQHF. The CDR3 nucleotides are TGTGCCAGCAGCTTAAATGGAGGTCAGCCCCAGCATTTT.

The chain recombines TRBV2 with TRBJ2-5; perhaps TRBD2 as D (5 bases). CDR1 and CDR2 from the germline V gene are SNHLY and FYNNEI. This CDR3 region has 13 residues. The germline V and J ends were trimmed by 7 bases and 2 bases, with 11 bases remaining between them. The CDR3 sequence is CASMRAAQETQYF. CDR3 nucleotide sequence: TGTGCCAGCATGCGGGCTGCACAAGAGACCCAGTACTTC.

The CDR3 DNA sequence: TGTGCCAGCAGCTTAATCAGCGGGGACACTGAAGCTTTCTTT. It is translated as CASSLISGDTEAFF. This chain connects TRBV11-2 to TRBJ1-1, with no clear D. The CDR3 covers 14 residues. The germline V and J ends were trimmed by 2 bases and 3 bases, with 10 bases remaining between them. In germline, CDR1 is SGHAT, CDR2 FQNNGV.